This TCR beta chain was observed in a study of T cell changes during pregnancy in multiple sclerosis (dated by TCRdb to the late 2010s). Regarding the complete study: The study examined how the T cell repertoire changed over the course of pregnancy in women with multiple sclerosis.

Worth noting for this clone: No cognate antigen has been identified for it. Qualities for individual bases were not recorded, and no much larger clone is one base off.

V lost 4 bases and J lost 6 bases; the stretch between them is 13 bases long. According to the germline V gene, CDR1 reads SNHLY and CDR2 reads FYNNEI. Its CDR3 holds 13 amino acids, cysteine through phenylalanine. Solely the CDR3 DNA is kept, with 39 bases framed from the first base. Library preparation was by the immunoSEQ multiplex PCR assay. This is the immuneACCESS table as TCRdb keeps it, with only in-frame sequences that have V and J called. A part of the clones is gone; compared with another copy, unresolved V genes explain less than half, and the rest is unexplained. This sample comprises roughly 40,000 clones, about 90% of them detected only once. Of the sample, roughly 1.2% is held by the ten largest clones.

This receptor was identified in a female donor with multiple sclerosis, enrolled in a pregnancy study. Specimen: CD4+ T cells from peripheral blood mononuclear cells, collected before pregnancy. The sequence is built from TRBV2 and TRBJ2-7; TRBD1 is a possible D gene, resting on 5 matching bases. This receptor has the CDR3 CASSVGALGEQYF. The nucleotide sequence reads as follows: TGTGCCAGCAGTGTTGGGGCATTGGGCGAGCAGTACTTC.